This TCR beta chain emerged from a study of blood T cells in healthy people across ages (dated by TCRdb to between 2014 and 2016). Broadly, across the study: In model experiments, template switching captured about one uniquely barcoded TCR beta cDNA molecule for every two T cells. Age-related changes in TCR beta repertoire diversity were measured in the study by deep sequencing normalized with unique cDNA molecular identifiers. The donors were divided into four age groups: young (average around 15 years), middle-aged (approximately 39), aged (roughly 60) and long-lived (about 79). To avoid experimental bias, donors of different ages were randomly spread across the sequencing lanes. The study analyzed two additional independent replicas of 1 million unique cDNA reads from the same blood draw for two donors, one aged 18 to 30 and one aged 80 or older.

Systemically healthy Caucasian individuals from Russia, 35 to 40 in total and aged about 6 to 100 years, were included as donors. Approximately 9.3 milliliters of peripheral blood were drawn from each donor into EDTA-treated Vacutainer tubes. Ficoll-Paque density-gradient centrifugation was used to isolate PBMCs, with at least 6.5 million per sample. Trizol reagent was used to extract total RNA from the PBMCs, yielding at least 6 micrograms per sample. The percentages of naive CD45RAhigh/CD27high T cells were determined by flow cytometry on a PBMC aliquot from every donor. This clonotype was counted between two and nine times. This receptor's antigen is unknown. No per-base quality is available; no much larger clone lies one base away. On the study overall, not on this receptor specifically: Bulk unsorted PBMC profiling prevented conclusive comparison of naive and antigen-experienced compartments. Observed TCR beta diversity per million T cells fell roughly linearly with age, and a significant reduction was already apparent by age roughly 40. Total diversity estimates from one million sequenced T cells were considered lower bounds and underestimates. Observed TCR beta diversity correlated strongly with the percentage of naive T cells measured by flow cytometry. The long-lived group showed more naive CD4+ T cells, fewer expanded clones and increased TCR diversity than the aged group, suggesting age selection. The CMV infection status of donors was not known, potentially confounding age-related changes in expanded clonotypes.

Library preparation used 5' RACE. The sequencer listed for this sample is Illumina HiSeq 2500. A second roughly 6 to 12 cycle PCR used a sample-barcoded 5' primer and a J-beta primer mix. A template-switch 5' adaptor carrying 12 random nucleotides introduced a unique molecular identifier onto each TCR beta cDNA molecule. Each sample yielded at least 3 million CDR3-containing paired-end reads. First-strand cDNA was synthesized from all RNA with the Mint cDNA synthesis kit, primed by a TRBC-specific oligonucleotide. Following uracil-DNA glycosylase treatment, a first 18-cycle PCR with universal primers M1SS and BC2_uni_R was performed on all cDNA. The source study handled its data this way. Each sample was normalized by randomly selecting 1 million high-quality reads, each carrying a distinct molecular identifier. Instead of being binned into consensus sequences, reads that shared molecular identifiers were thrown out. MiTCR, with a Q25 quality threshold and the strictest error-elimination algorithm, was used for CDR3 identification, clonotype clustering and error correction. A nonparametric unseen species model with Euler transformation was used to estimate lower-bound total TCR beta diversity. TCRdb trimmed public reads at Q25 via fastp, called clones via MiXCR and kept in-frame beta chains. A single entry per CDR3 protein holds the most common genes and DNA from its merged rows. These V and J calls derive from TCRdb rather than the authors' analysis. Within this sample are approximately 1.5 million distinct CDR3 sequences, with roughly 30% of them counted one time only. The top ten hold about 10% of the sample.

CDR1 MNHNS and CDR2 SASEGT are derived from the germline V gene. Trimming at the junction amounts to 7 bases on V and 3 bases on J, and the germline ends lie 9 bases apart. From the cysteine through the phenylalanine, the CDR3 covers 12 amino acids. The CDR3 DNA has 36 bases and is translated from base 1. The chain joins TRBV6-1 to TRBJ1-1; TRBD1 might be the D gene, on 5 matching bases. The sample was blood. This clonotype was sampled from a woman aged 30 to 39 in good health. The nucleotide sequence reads TGTGCCAGCAACACGGGGGACACTGAAGCTTTCTTT. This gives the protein CASNTGDTEAFF.